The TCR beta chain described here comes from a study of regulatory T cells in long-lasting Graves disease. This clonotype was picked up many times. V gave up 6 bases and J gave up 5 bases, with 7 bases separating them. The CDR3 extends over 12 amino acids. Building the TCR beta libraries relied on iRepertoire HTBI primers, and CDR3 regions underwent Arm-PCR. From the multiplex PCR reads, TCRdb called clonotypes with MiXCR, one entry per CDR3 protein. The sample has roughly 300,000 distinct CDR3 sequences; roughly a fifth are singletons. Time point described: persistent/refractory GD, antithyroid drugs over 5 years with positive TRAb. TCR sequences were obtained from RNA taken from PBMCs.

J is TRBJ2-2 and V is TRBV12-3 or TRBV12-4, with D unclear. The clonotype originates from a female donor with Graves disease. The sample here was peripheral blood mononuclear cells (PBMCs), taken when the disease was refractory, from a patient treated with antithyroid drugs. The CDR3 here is CASRLVTGELFF. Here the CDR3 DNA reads TGTGCCAGCAGGCTAGTGACCGGGGAGCTGTTTTTT.